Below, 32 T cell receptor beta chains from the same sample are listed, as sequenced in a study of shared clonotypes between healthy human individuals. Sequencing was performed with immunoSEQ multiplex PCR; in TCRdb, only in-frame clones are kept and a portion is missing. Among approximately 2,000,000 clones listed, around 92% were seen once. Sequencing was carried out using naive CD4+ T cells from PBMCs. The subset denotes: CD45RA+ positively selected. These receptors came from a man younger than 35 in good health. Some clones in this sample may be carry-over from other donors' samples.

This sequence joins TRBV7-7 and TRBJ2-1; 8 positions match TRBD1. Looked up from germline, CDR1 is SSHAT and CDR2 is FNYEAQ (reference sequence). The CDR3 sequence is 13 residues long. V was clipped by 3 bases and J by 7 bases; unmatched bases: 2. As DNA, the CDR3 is TGTGCCAGCAGCTTGCGACAGGGGAATGAGCAGTTCTTC. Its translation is CASSLRQGNEQFF.

The CDR3 sequence: CASSFPGRLTEQYF. CDR3 sequence (DNA): TGTGCCAGCAGCTTTCCCGGGAGGCTCACCGAGCAGTACTTC. The chain uses TRBV5-4 and TRBJ2-7, with 7 bases matching TRBD2. Germline lookup yields CDR1 SGHNT and CDR2 YYREEE (reference sequence). CDR3 size: 14 residues. Trimming at V came to 2 bases and at J to 6 bases, leaving 8 bases not matched to a gene.

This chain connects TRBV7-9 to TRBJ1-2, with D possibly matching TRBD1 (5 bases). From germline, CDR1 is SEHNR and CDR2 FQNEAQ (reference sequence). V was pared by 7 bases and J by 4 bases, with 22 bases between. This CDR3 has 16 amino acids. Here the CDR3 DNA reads TGTGCCAGCACCAAAGCGGGGGGATCGCCGTCCTATGGCTACACCTTC. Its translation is CASTKAGGSPSYGYTF.

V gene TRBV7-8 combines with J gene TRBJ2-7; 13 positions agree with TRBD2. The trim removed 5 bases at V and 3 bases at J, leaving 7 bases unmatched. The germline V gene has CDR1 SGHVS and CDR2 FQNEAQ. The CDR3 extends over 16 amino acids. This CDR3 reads CASSRLGTSGIYEQYF. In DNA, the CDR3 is TGTGCCAGCAGCCGACTCGGGACTAGCGGGATCTACGAGCAGTACTTC.

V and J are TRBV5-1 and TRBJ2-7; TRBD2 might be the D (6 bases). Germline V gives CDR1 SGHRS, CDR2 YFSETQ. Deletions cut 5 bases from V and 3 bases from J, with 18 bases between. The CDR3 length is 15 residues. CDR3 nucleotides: TGCGCCAGCAGTATTTCGGCAGGAGGGATCTACGAGCAGTACTTC. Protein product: CASSISAGGIYEQYF. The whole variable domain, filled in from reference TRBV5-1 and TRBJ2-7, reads KAGVTQTPRYLIKTRGQQVTLSCSPISGHRSVSWYQQTPGQGLQFLFEYFSETQRNKGNFPGRFSGRQFSNSRSEMNVSTLELGDSALYLCASSISAGGIYEQYFGPGTRLTVT.

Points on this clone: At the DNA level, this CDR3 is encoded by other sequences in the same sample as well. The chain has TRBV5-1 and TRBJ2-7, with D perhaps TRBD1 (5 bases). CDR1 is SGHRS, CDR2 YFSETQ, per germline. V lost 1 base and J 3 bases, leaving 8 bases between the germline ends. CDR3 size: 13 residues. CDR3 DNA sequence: TGCGCCAGCAGCTTGAGGCAGGGCTACGAGCAGTACTTC. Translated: CASSLRQGYEQYF.

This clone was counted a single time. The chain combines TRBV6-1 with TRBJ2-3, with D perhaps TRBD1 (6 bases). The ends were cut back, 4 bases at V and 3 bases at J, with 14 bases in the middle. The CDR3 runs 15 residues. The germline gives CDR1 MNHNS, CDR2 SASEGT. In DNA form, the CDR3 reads TGTGCCAGCAGTGGAAGGACAGCCAAAACAGATACGCAGTATTTT. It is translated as CASSGRTAKTDTQYF.

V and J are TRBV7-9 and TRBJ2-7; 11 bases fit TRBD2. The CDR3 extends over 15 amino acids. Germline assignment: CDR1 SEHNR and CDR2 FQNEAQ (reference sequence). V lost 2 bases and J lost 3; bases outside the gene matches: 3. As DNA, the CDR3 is TGTGCCAGCAGCTTACTTGGACTAGCGGGCTACGAGCAGTACTTC. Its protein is CASSLLGLAGYEQYF. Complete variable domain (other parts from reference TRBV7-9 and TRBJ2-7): DTGVSQNPRHKITKRGQNVTFRCDPISEHNRLYWYRQTLGQGPEFLTYFQNEAQLEKSRLLSDRFSAERPKGSFSTLEIQRTEQGDSAMYLCASSLLGLAGYEQYFGPGTRLTVT.

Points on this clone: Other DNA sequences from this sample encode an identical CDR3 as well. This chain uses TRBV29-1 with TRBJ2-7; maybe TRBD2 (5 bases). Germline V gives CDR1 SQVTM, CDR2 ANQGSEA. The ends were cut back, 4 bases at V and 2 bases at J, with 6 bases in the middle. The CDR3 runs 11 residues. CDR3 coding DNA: TGCAGCGTTGGGGAGACCTACGAGCAGTACTTC. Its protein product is CSVGETYEQYF.

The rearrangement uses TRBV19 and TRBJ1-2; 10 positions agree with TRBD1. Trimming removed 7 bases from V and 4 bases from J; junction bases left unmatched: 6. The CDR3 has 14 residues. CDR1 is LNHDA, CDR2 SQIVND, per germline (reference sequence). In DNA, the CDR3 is TGTGCCAGTAAGACAGGGGGCGGAAGCTATGGCTACACCTTC. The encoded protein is CASKTGGGSYGYTF.

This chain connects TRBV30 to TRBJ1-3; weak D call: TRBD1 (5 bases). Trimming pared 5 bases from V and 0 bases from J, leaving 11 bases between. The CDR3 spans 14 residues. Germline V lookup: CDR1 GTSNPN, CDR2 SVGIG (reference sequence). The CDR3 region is CAWDPGRSGNTIYF. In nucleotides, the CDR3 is TGTGCCTGGGACCCGGGGCGCTCTGGAAACACCATATATTTT.

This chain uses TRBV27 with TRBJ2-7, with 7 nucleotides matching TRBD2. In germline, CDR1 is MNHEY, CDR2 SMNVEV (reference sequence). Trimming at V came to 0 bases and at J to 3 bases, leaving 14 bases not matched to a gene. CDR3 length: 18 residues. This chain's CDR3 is CASSLSRLGGSPVYEQYF. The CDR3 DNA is TGTGCCAGCAGTTTATCGAGGCTTGGCGGGAGCCCCGTCTACGAGCAGTACTTC.

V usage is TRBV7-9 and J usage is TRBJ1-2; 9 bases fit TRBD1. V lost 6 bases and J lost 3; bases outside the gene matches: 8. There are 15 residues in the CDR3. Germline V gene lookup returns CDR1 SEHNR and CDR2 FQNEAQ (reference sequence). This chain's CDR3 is CASRPWTGDDYGYTF. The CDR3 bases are TGTGCCAGCAGACCCTGGACAGGGGATGACTATGGCTACACCTTC.

CDR3 in DNA: TGTGCCAGCAGCCGAATCACTAGCGGGGGATCCACAGATACGCAGTATTTT. Its translation is CASSRITSGGSTDTQYF. The chain recombines TRBV7-2 with TRBJ2-3; 11 nucleotides agree with TRBD2. Germline assignment: CDR1 SGHTA and CDR2 FQGNSA. V lost 5 bases to trimming and J lost 2 bases; unmatched junction nucleotides: 9. This CDR3 spans 17 amino acids.

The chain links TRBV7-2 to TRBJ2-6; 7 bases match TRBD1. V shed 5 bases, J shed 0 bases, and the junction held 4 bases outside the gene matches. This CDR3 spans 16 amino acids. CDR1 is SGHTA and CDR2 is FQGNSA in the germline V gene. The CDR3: CASSARGTSGANVLTF. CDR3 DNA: TGTGCCAGCAGCGCCAGGGGGACCTCTGGGGCCAACGTCCTGACTTTC.

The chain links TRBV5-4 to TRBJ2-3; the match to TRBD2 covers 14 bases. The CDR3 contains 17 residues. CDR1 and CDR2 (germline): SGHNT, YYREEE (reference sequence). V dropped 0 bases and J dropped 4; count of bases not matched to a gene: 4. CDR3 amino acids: CASSLAGTSGSADTQYF. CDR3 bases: TGTGCCAGCAGCTTGGCCGGGACTAGCGGGAGTGCAGATACGCAGTATTTT.

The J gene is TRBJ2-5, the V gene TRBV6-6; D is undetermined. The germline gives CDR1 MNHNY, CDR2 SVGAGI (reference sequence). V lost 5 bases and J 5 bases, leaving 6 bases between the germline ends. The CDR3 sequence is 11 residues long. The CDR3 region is CASSSYETQYF. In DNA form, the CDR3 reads TGTGCCAGCAGTAGCTACGAGACCCAGTACTTC.

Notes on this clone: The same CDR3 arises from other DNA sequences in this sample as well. The CDR3 loop is CASSHRENYGYTF. The CDR3, as DNA: TGTGCCAGCAGCCACAGGGAGAACTATGGCTACACCTTC. The chain combines TRBV6-5 with TRBJ1-2, with a weak D call TRBD1 (6 bases). This CDR3 contains 13 residues. Germline-derived CDR1 and CDR2 are MNHEY and SVGAGI. Trimming removed 6 bases from V and 2 bases from J, with 10 bases in between.

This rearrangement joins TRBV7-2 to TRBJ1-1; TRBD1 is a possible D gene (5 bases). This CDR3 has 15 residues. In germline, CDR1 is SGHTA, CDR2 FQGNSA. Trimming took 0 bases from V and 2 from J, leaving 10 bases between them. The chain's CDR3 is CASSLATGQNTEAFF. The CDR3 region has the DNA TGTGCCAGCAGCTTAGCCACAGGACAAAACACTGAAGCTTTCTTT.

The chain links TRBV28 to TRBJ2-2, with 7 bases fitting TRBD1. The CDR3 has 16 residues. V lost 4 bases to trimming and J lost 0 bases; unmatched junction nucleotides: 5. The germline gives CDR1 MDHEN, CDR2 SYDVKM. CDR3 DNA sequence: TGTGCCAGCAGTTGGGGACAGTTCGCGAACACCGGGGAGCTGTTTTTT. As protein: CASSWGQFANTGELFF. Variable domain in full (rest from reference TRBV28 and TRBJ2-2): DVKVTQSSRYLVKRTGEKVFLECVQDMDHENMFWYRQDPGLGLRLIYFSYDVKMKEKGDIPEGYSVSREKKERFSLILESASTNQTSMYLCASSWGQFANTGELFFGEGSRLTVL.

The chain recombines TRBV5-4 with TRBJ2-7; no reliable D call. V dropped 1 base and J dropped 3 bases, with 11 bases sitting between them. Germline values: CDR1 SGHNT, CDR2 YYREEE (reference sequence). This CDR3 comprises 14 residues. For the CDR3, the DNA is TGTGCCAGCAGCTTGCCGGCGACGGACTACGAGCAGTACTTC. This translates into CASSLPATDYEQYF.

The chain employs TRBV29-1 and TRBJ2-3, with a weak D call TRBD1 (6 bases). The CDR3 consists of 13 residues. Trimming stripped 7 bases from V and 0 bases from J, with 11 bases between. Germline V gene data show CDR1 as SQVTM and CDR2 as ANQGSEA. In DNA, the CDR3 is TGCAGCGCTGGGACAAGTAGCACAGATACGCAGTATTTT. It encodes CSAGTSSTDTQYF.

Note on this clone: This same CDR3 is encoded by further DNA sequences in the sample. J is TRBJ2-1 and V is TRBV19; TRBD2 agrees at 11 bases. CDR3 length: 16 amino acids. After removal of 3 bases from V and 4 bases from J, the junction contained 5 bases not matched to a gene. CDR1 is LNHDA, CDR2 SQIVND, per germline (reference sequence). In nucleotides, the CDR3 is TGTGCCAGTAGTATCACTAGCGGGAGTTCATACAATGAGCAGTTCTTC. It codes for CASSITSGSSYNEQFF.

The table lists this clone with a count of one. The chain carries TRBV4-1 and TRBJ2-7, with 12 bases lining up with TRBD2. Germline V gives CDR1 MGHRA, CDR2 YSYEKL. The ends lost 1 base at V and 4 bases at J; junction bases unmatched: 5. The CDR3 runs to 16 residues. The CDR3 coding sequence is TGCGCCAGCAGCCAAGGACTAGCGGGAGTAGGGTACGAGCAGTACTTC. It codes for CASSQGLAGVGYEQYF.

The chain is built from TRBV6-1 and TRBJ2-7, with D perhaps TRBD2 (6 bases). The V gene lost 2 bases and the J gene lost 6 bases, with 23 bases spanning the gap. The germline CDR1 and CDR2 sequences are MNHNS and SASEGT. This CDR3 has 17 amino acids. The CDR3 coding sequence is TGTGCCAGCAGTGAAATCACCCTTCCCATAGCGGACTCCGAGCAGTACTTC. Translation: CASSEITLPIADSEQYF.

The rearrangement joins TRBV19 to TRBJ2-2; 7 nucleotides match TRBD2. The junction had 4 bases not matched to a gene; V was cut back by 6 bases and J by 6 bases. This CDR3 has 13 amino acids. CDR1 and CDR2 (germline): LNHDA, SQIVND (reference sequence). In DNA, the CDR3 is TGTGCCAGTAGCCCTGGGAGGGCCGGGGAGCTGTTTTTT. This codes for CASSPGRAGELFF.

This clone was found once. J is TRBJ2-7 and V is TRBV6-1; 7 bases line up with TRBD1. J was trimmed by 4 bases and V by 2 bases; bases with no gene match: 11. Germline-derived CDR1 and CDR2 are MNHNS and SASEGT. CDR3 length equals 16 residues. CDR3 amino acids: CASSEFGRGREYEQYF. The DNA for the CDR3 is TGTGCCAGCAGTGAATTTGGTAGGGGGCGAGAATACGAGCAGTACTTC.

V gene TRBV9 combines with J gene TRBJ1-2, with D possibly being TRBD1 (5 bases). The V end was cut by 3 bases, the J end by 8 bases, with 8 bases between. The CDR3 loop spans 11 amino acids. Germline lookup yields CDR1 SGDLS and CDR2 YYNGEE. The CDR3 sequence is CASSDQGGYTF. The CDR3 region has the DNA TGTGCCAGCAGCGATCAGGGCGGCTACACCTTC. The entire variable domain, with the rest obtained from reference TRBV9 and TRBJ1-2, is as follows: DSGVTQTPKHLITATGQRVTLRCSPRSGDLSVYWYQQSLDQGLQFLIQYYNGEERAKGNILERFSAQQFPDLHSELNLSSLELGDSALYFCASSDQGGYTFGSGTRLTVV.

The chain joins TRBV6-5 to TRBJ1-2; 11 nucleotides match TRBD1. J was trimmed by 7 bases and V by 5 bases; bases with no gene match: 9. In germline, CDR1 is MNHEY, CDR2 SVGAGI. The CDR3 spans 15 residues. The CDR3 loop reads CASSPGQGALSGYTF. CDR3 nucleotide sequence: TGTGCCAGCAGTCCCGGACAGGGGGCGCTTAGTGGCTACACCTTC.

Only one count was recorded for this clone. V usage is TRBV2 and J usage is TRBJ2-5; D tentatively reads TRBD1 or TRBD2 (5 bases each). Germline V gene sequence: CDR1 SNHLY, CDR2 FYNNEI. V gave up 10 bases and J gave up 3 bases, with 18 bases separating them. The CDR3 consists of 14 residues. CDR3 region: CATVQGTAKETQYF. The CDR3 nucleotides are TGTGCCACAGTCCAAGGGACCGCTAAAGAGACCCAGTACTTC.

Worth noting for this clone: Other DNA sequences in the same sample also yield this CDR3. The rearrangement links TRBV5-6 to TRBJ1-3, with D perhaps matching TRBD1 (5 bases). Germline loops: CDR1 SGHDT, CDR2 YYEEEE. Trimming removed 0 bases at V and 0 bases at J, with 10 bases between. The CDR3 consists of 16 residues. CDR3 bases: TGTGCCAGCAGCTTGGCGGGGGGGGACTCTGGAAACACCATATATTTT. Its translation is CASSLAGGDSGNTIYF.

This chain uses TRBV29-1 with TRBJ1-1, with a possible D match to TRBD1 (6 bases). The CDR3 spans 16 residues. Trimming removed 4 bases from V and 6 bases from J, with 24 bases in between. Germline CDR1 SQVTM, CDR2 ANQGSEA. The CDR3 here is CSVARGGGHLDPEAFF. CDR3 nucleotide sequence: TGCAGCGTTGCCCGAGGAGGGGGGCACCTTGATCCTGAAGCTTTCTTT.